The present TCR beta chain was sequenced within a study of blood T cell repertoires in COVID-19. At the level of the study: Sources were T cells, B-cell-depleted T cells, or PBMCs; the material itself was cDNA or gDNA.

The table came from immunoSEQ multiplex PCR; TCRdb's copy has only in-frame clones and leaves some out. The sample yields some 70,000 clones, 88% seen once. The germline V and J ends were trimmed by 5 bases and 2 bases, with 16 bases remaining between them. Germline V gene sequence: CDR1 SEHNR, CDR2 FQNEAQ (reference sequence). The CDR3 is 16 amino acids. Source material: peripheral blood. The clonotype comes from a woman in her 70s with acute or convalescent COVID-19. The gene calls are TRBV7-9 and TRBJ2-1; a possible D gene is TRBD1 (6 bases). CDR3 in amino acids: CASSPEGRGTYNEQFF. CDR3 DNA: TGTGCCAGCAGCCCTGAGGGCAGGGGCACCTACAATGAGCAGTTCTTC.